This passage covers 6 T cell receptor beta chains from one sample sequenced in a study of T-cell reconstitution after alpha-beta-depleted transplantation in children. As it was prepared, the TCRbeta library received unique molecular identifiers. TCRdb called the PCR reads again in MiXCR, with one record for every CDR3 protein. The sample shows under 250,000 distinct CDR3 sequences, 20% to 30% of them seen only once. Sample: PBMCs, mostly from graft donor cells, taken 360 days after TCRalphabeta/CD19-depleted stem cell transplant. These receptor sequences come from a female patient between 2 and 15 years old who had a stem cell transplant for congenital amegakaryocytic thrombocytopenia, so the T cells may come from the graft donor.

V and J are TRBV28 and TRBJ2-5; 12 bases align to TRBD2. The CDR3 contains 19 residues. The ends lost 3 bases at V and 1 base at J; junction bases unmatched: 12. Looked up from germline, CDR1 is MDHEN and CDR2 is SYDVKM. The DNA for the CDR3 is TGTGCCAGCAGTTTCTCCGGACTAGCGGGAAGCGGGCTCCAAGAGACCCAGTACTTC. It specifies CASSFSGLAGSGLQETQYF.

The chain joins TRBV28 to TRBJ1-5; no firm D call. The CDR3 is made up of 14 amino acids. CDR1 and CDR2 (germline): MDHEN, SYDVKM. Trimming took 6 bases from V and 5 from J, leaving 14 bases between them. The CDR3 nucleotides read TGTGCCAGCAGCAAGGAGGGTTGGGATCAGCCCCAGCATTTT. As protein: CASSKEGWDQPQHF.

The chain has TRBV5-1 and TRBJ2-3; D not certain. V shed 5 bases and J shed 6 bases, with 10 bases lying between them. In germline, CDR1 is SGHRS, CDR2 YFSETQ. The CDR3 is 12 residues long. Written as DNA, the CDR3 is TGCGCCAGCAGTACCGGACCGGATACGCAGTATTTT. It yields the protein CASSTGPDTQYF.

The chain recombines TRBV5-4 with TRBJ1-1; D is ambiguous. V lost 3 bases to trimming and J lost 0 bases, with 12 bases between them. Germline CDR1 is SGHNT and CDR2 is YYREEE (reference sequence). The CDR3 runs 15 residues. CDR3 bases: TGTGCCAGCAGCTCCCAAAGGATAATGAACACTGAAGCTTTCTTT. This sequence encodes CASSSQRIMNTEAFF.

There are a few counts of this clonotype. Written as DNA, the CDR3 is TGTGCCAGCAGCTCCTACAGCGGGAGGGACACAGATACGCAGTATTTT. Its translation: CASSSYSGRDTDTQYF. The chain joins TRBV7-6 to TRBJ2-3, with TRBD2 identical over 10 bases. The CDR3 length is 16 residues. In germline, CDR1 is SGHVS, CDR2 FNYEAQ. The junction had 6 bases not matched to a gene; V was cut back by 4 bases and J by 2 bases.

The chain links TRBV27 to TRBJ2-7; TRBD1 might be the D (6 bases). The germline V gene encodes CDR1 MNHEY and CDR2 SMNVEV (reference sequence). This CDR3 region has 15 residues. V lost 4 bases and J 1 base, leaving 14 bases between the germline ends. CDR3 coding DNA: TGTGCCAGCAGTTCCACGTACAGGGAATCCTACGAGCAGTACTTC. As protein: CASSSTYRESYEQYF.